This T cell receptor beta chain was captured in a study of vaccination and CD4 T cells after COVID-19 (dated by TCRdb to 2021 to 2024). For the wider study: Every convalescent patient had a positive nasal swab PCR test for SARS-CoV-2, with mild disease in 9 or 10 patients and severe disease in one. In the convalescent cohort there were six males and four females, among whom were two Hispanic individuals, seven Caucasians, two Asians and one multiracial person. Each participant got two doses of either the Pfizer-BioNTech BNT162b2 vaccine (n=8) or the Moderna mRNA-1273 vaccine (n=2). Post-COVID blood samples from convalescent patients were collected a median of approximately 93 days after diagnosis, with a range of roughly 30 to 161 days. Post-vaccine blood samples were taken a median of approximately 76 days after the second vaccine dose, with a range of about 13 to 250 days. Culture stimuli were overlapping spike peptide pools from SARS-CoV-2 and from the common cold coronaviruses HCoV-NL63, HCoV-OC43 and HCoV-229E. Control cultures used a CEFX viral epitope pool as positive control, an HIV-1 Nef peptide pool as negative control, or no peptide. The spike-specific CD4+ TCR repertoire was compared before and after mRNA vaccination in approximately ten COVID-19 convalescent patients and a few infection-naive healthy vaccine recipients. What the work shows at the level of the full study, not this receptor alone: Of the vaccine-specific clones found in convalescent patients, nearly all (304 of 307) were mono-reactive for SARS-CoV-2 spike instead of being cross-reactive with common cold coronaviruses. An increase in the median number of SARS-CoV-2-reactive clonotypes from approximately 21 after infection to a few dozen after vaccination was observed, but the change was not found to be significant. The number of convalescent patients in the study was relatively small, and the study did not examine early timepoints following natural infection. In convalescent patients, a median around 86% of post-vaccine SARS-CoV-2-reactive clones were detected only after vaccination, suggesting vaccine-specific priming.

This clonotype occurred a few times. The antigen it recognizes is unknown. No clone much larger than this one lies a single base away; base qualities are absent. What the treatment or condition label conveys for this sample: approximately 9-day PBMC culture with coronavirus spike peptide pools or control peptides (ViraFEST assay). To expand antigen-specific T cells with peptide pools and then pick out the expanded clonotypes through TCR sequencing, the study relied on the ViraFEST assay. The convalescent patients' positive SARS-CoV-2 PCR tests fell between March and December 2020, which was before the Alpha, Beta and Delta variants emerged in the United States. PBMCs were cultured at approximately 2.1 million per well in IMDM supplemented with approximately 5% human AB serum and around 10 IU/ml IL-2, with about 10 ug/ml peptide pools added. Half of the culture medium was replaced with fresh IL-2-containing medium on days 3 and 7. After approximately eleven days of culture, CD4+ T cells were isolated by negative selection with the EasySep CD4+ T cell isolation kit. PBMCs were separated from whole blood using Ficoll-Paque Plus gradient centrifugation and then either used fresh or cryopreserved at -140C. Each culture condition was generally run in triplicate wells.

Libraries were built with PCR. DNA from cultured CD4+ T cells underwent TCR sequencing with the Oncomine TCR Beta short-read assay at the Johns Hopkins FTIC core. The QIAamp micro DNA kit was used to extract genomic DNA from the cultured CD4+ T cells. The Oncomine TCR Beta libraries from cultured CD4+ T cells were pooled using unique dual indexes and then sequenced on an Illumina iSeq 100. On the authors' methods: Non-productive sequences were removed, and CDR3s not starting with C, not ending with F or W, or shorter than 7 amino acids were discarded. Antigen-specific clonotypes were identified with the MANAFEST web application by comparing peptide-stimulated wells with reference and other culture wells. An FDR below 0.05, an odds ratio above 5, and a productive frequency above 0.1% in at least two of three replicate wells were required for clones to be considered positive. A clonotype was classed as cross-reactive if the clonotype showed significant expansion both in SARS-CoV-2 spike wells and in at least one common cold coronavirus spike condition. Levenshtein distances (stringdist) and unrooted phylogenetic trees (ape) in R version 3.6.1 were used to assess CDR3 homology. The raw public reads went through TCRdb reprocessing: fastp at Q25, MiXCR clone calling, in-frame beta chains kept. Here each entry gathers all rows of one CDR3 protein and keeps the most common genes and DNA. These V and J calls originate from TCRdb's pipeline instead of the authors' own analysis. This sample lists some 17,000 distinct CDR3 sequences; 35% to 45% were detected once. About an eighth of the sample is in the top ten clones.

V and J lose 3 bases and 3 bases, and a span of 15 bases separates them. The CDR3 numbers 15 residues from cysteine through phenylalanine. Left in the record is the CDR3 DNA by itself, 45 bases read in frame from the first base. The CDR1 and CDR2 encoded by the germline V gene (reference sequence) are DFQATT and SNEGSKA. The material sequenced was CD4+ T cells from blood, cultured in vitro. The chain employs TRBV20-1 and TRBJ1-5; the D gene is perhaps TRBD1, from 5 matching bases. This TCR was sampled from a human donor who had recovered from COVID-19. The CDR3 protein sequence reads: CSASKTATHNQPQHF. The nucleotide sequence reads as follows: TGCAGTGCTAGCAAGACAGCGACGCACAATCAGCCCCAGCATTTT.